The rows below give T cell receptor beta chains drawn from one sample of a study of blood T cell repertoires in COVID-19. Libraries were prepared by immunoSEQ multiplex PCR; TCRdb keeps only in-frame clonotypes and omits some of them. Among approximately 110,000 clones listed, about 74% were seen once. The sample comprised peripheral blood. These receptors were taken from an elderly man with COVID-19, enrolled during active disease. Each CDR3 is given with its conserved first and last residue. Each record gives: V gene, J gene, D gene, clone size, CDR3 DNA, CDR3 protein. A D gene is named only where the DNA matches it firmly. A clone size is listed for some rows: how often the clone was seen (once, few, many), or a class if it is expanded.

TRBV7-2,TRBJ2-1,-,-,TGTGCCAGCAGCCGCGACTGGAACAATGAGCAGTTCTTC,CASSRDWNNEQFF
TRBV27,TRBJ1-3,-,-,TGTGCCAGCGGTTCGAACAGAAACACCATATATTTT,CASGSNRNTIYF
TRBV29-1,TRBJ2-1,-,-,TGCAGCGTTGAAGGGCGGCGGAGGAATGAGCAGTTCTTC,CSVEGRRRNEQFF
TRBV6-5,TRBJ2-3,TRBD2,-,TGTGCCAGCAGTTACACACTGACTAGCGCCTCAGATACGCAGTATTTT,CASSYTLTSASDTQYF
TRBV7-9,TRBJ2-7,TRBD1,-,TGTGCCAGCAGATCCGGGACAGGTGGTACGCAGTACTTC,CASRSGTGGTQYF
TRBV20-1,TRBJ2-3,-,-,TGCAGTGCTTACGGAGATACGCAGTATTTT,CSAYGDTQYF
TRBV5-1,TRBJ2-7,TRBD2,-,TGCGCCAGCAGCTACACTAGCGGGCACACCACCTACGAGCAGTACTTC,CASSYTSGHTTYEQYF
TRBV7-9,TRBJ2-2,-,once,TGTGCCAGCAGCTCCGACCTCGGGACTTACACCGGGGAGCTGTTTTTT,CASSSDLGTYTGELFF
TRBV28,TRBJ1-2,-,-,TGTGCCAGCAGTACCTCCGGGCAGGGTTCATATGGCTACACCTTC,CASSTSGQGSYGYTF
TRBV4-3,TRBJ2-4,TRBD2,-,TGCGCCCGCAGCCAACTCTTCCCGGGACTAGCGGGAGGCCGGGTGGAATACATTCAGTACTTC,CARSQLFPGLAGGRVEYIQYF
TRBV29-1,TRBJ2-7,-,-,TGCAGCGTTCCACCGCGTAAGGGGGAACCCTACGAGCAGTACTTC,CSVPPRKGEPYEQYF
TRBV10-1,TRBJ2-7,TRBD1,-,TGCGCCAGCAGTGAGGATCAGGGGGCCTACGAGCAGTACTTC,CASSEDQGAYEQYF
TRBV9,TRBJ1-1,-,-,TGTGCCAGCAGCGTAGGGAACAGGGCGGTCACTGAAGCTTTCTTT,CASSVGNRAVTEAFF
TRBV11-1,TRBJ2-7,TRBD2,once,TGTGCCAGCAGTTCCTCACTAGCGGACCCCTTTGAGCAGTACTTC,CASSSSLADPFEQYF
TRBV9,TRBJ1-1,TRBD1,-,TGTGCCAGCAGCCCTCTGAGACAGGGCAGAACTGAAGCTTTCTTT,CASSPLRQGRTEAFF
TRBV12-3/TRBV12-4,TRBJ1-2,TRBD1,-,TGTGCCAGCAGCTCCACAGGGGGCGATGGCTACACCTTC,CASSSTGGDGYTF
TRBV7-3,TRBJ2-5,TRBD1,-,TGTGCCAGCAGCGCCCTGGGACAGTACCAAGAGACCCAGTACTTC,CASSALGQYQETQYF
TRBV6-5,TRBJ1-2,-,-,TGTGCCAGCACCTCCTCGGGTCTGGGGGGCTATGGCTACACCTTC,CASTSSGLGGYGYTF
TRBV28,TRBJ1-3,-,-,TGTGCCAGCAGTTCCCCCGGCTCAGGGAGGGACACCATATATTTT,CASSSPGSGRDTIYF
TRBV20-1,TRBJ2-3,-,-,TGCAGTTCTAGCGTAATAGATACGCAGTATTTT,CSSSVIDTQYF
TRBV28,TRBJ1-1,TRBD1,-,TGTGCCAGCAGTCAGGGGGTGGGGGTCACTGAAGCTTTCTTT,CASSQGVGVTEAFF
TRBV28,TRBJ2-5,TRBD1,-,TGTGCCAGCAGTTTACTACAGGGGGCGTTGGAAGAGACCCAGTACTTC,CASSLLQGALEETQYF
TRBV19,TRBJ1-6,-,-,TGTGCCAGTAGGCCTTTACAGGCGTGGGGATTGAATTCACCCCTCCACTTT,CASRPLQAWGLNSPLHF
TRBV7-2,TRBJ1-1,-,few,TGTGCCAGCAGCTTCGGTCCCAGGGGTATGAACACTGAAGCTTTCTTT,CASSFGPRGMNTEAFF
TRBV19,TRBJ2-1,-,-,TGTGCCAGTAGATGGTGGCAGGATTTTTACGATGGGCAGTTCTTC,CASRWWQDFYDGQFF
TRBV6-2/TRBV6-3,TRBJ2-7,TRBD2,-,TGTGCCAGCAGTTACCTAGCGGAGGCCTACGAGCAGTACTTC,CASSYLAEAYEQYF
TRBV19,TRBJ1-1,-,-,TGTGCCAGTAGCATAGTTACAAGGAACACTGAAGCTTTCTTT,CASSIVTRNTEAFF
TRBV10-3,TRBJ2-7,-,-,TGTGCCATCAGTGCCCCGGGAATGTCCTCCTACGAGCAGTACTTC,CAISAPGMSSYEQYF
TRBV6-1,TRBJ2-5,TRBD1,-,TGTGCCAGCAGTGAAGACAGGGGAATTCGATCTCAGTACTTC,CASSEDRGIRSQYF
TRBV28,TRBJ1-2,-,-,TGTGCCAGCAGTCCCCCTTCACAGCCGCGCTATGGCTACACCTTC,CASSPPSQPRYGYTF
TRBV9,TRBJ2-5,TRBD2,-,TGTGCCAGCAGCGTAGAGGCTAGCGGCCGAGAGACCCAGTACTTC,CASSVEASGRETQYF
TRBV18,TRBJ1-1,-,-,TGTGCCAGCTCAGGACCGGGGGGAGAAGCTTTCTTT,CASSGPGGEAFF
TRBV30,TRBJ1-2,-,-,TGTGCCTGGAGTGTCCCGATGGGGGCTGGCTACACCTTC,CAWSVPMGAGYTF
TRBV7-9,TRBJ1-6,-,-,TGTGCCAGCAGCTTACCGCTAGTTAATTCACCCCTCCACTTT,CASSLPLVNSPLHF
TRBV18,TRBJ2-3,TRBD2,-,TGTGCCAGCTCAGGGACTAGCGGTGCAGATACGCAGTATTTT,CASSGTSGADTQYF
TRBV28,TRBJ2-3,TRBD2,-,TGTGCCAGCAGCCAAACTAGCGGGAGCACAGATACGCAGTATTTT,CASSQTSGSTDTQYF
TRBV18,TRBJ2-5,-,-,TGTGCCAGCTCACCACCGACACTTCAAGAGACCCAGTACTTC,CASSPPTLQETQYF
TRBV27,TRBJ2-7,TRBD1,-,TGTGCCAGCAGTTTCGGGACAGGGCTAATCGAGCAGTACTTC,CASSFGTGLIEQYF
TRBV3-1/TRBV3-2,TRBJ1-2,-,-,TGTGCCAGCAGCCAAGGGGGGCGACATGGCTACACCTTC,CASSQGGRHGYTF
TRBV7-3,TRBJ2-6,-,-,TGTGCCAGCAGCTTAACCTCCTCTGGGGCCAACGTCCTGACTTTC,CASSLTSSGANVLTF
TRBV4-3,TRBJ2-1,-,-,TGCGCCAGCAGCCACCCAAATCTGATGGGGGCTGGGGTTTACAATGAGCAGTTCTTC,CASSHPNLMGAGVYNEQFF
TRBV27,TRBJ2-7,-,-,TGTGCCAGCAGTTTACGGTATTCGAGCGAGCAGTACTTC,CASSLRYSSEQYF
TRBV6-5,TRBJ2-3,TRBD2,-,TGTGCCAGCAGTTACACCCTAGCGGGAGGGCCAGATACGCAGTATTTT,CASSYTLAGGPDTQYF
TRBV29-1,TRBJ1-4,-,-,TGCAGCGTGGCGGGGCCAACTAATGAAAAACTGTTTTTT,CSVAGPTNEKLFF
TRBV5-1,TRBJ2-1,-,-,TGCGCCAGCAGCTTATTAGCGGATGAGCAGTTCTTC,CASSLLADEQFF
TRBV4-3,TRBJ1-2,-,-,TGCGCCAGCAGCCGACAACAAACTAACTATGGCTACACCTTC,CASSRQQTNYGYTF
TRBV9,TRBJ2-7,-,once,TGTGCCAGCAGCGAGAGGGGGTTCGGCGAGCAGTACTTC,CASSERGFGEQYF
TRBV9,TRBJ2-3,TRBD2,-,TGTGCCAGCAGCGCCTATGAGGGACTAGCGGGCCCAGATACGCAGTATTTT,CASSAYEGLAGPDTQYF
TRBV7-4,TRBJ1-1,-,once,TGTGCCAGCAGCTTAGCGGAGGGAATTAAAAACACTGAAGCTTTCTTT,CASSLAEGIKNTEAFF
TRBV4-3,TRBJ1-3,-,-,TGCGCCAGCAGCCTGGAGACGCGAAACACCATATATTTT,CASSLETRNTIYF
TRBV28,TRBJ2-1,TRBD1,-,TGTGCCAGCAGGCCCACAGGGGGCAGCGATGAGCAGTTCTTC,CASRPTGGSDEQFF
TRBV9,TRBJ2-3,-,-,TGTGCCAGCAGCTATAACGGGGTCTTAACAGATACGCAGTATTTT,CASSYNGVLTDTQYF
TRBV7-9,TRBJ2-3,-,few,TGTGCCAGCAGCTCGAGGCAGTTGTCTAGCACAGATACGCAGTATTTT,CASSSRQLSSTDTQYF
TRBV6-5,TRBJ2-7,TRBD1,-,TGTGCCAGCAGTTACTGGACAGGGGCCTACGAGCAGTACTTC,CASSYWTGAYEQYF